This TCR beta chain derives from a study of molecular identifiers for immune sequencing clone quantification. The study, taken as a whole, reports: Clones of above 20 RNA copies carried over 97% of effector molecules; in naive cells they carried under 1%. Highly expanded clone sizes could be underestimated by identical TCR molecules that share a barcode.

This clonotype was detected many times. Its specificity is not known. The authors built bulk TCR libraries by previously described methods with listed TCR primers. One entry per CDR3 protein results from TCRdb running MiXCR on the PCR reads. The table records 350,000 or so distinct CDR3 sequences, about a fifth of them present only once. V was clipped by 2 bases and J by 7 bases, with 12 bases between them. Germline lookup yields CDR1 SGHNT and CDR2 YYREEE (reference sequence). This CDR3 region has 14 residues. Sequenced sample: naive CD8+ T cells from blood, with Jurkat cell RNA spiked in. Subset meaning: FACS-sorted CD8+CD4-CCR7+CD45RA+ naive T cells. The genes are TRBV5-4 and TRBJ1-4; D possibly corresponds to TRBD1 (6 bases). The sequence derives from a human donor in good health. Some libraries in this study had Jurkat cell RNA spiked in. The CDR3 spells CASSLSQGSEKLFF. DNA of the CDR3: TGTGCCAGCAGCTTATCTCAGGGGAGTGAAAAACTGTTTTTT.